Sequencing of this TCR beta chain was carried out in a study of cytomegalovirus exposure and HLA in healthy donors. Healthy bone marrow donors supplied every sample. The CDR3 is 17 residues long. The germline CDR1 and CDR2 sequences are SEHNR and FQNEAQ (reference sequence). Trimming stripped 1 base from V and 4 bases from J, with 20 bases between. PCR was performed using 60 Vbeta and 13 Jbeta primers. Assay used: immunoSEQ multiplex PCR; TCRdb lists only in-frame clones, some missing. The table has 200,000 to 250,000 clones, approximately 87% seen once. The genes are TRBV7-9 and TRBJ2-7; a weak D match, TRBD2 (6 bases). The sequence was obtained from a human donor in good health. The sample consisted of PBMCs. The CDR3 loop is CASSLGEVKGVMYEQYF. The CDR3 DNA is TGTGCCAGCAGCTTAGGGGAGGTTAAGGGTGTAATGTACGAGCAGTACTTC.